This entry describes one T cell receptor beta chain. The antigen remains unidentified. The study ran its PCR with 60 Vbeta and 13 Jbeta primers. Sequenced by immunoSEQ multiplex PCR; TCRdb stores in-frame clones only, minus some. Here the sample table reports 35,000 to 45,000 clones. This record belongs to a study of cytomegalovirus exposure and HLA in healthy donors. CDR1 ENHRY and CDR2 SYGVKD come from the germline V gene. Trimming took 2 bases from V and 4 from J, leaving 21 bases between them. The CDR3 extends over 17 amino acids. Study-wide findings and caveats: According to the study, about 180 TCR beta chains were cytomegalovirus-associated. A few chains tied to CMV proved CMV antigen-specific in vitro. A later analysis found that most CMV-associated TCR beta chains appeared HLA-restricted.

The source of this sequence is a man younger than 40 in good health and CMV-seronegative. The chain is built from TRBV10-3 and TRBJ2-7, with D possibly TRBD2 on 5 matching bases. The source material was PBMCs. The CDR3, as DNA: TGTGCCATCAGTGAGCAATTACCGGGATCCCTCCCTTACGAGCAGTACTTC. Protein sequence: CAISEQLPGSLPYEQYF.